These T cell receptor beta chains were read from a single sample in a study of control samples from healthy donors and cancer patients. The table came from immunoSEQ multiplex PCR; TCRdb's copy has only in-frame clones and leaves some out. The data hold about 41,000 clones, with roughly 94% observed a single time. The sample consisted of blood. The receptors originated from a man aged 55 to 70 in good health. The CDR3 runs from the conserved cysteine through the conserved F or W. The D gene is left open where the match is weak. Expanded clones get a size class; other rows say once, few or many, or leave the size out.

abundance: -; d_gene: TRBD2; j_gene: TRBJ2-5; v_gene: TRBV27; CDR3nt: TGTGCCAGCAGTTCCCGGACTAGCGGGAGGGGTGAGACCCAGTACTTC; CDR3aa: CASSSRTSGRGETQYF
abundance: -; d_gene: TRBD1; j_gene: TRBJ1-1; v_gene: TRBV7-3; CDR3nt: TGTGCCAGCGGGACAGGGGGGAACACTGAAGCTTTCTTT; CDR3aa: CASGTGGNTEAFF
abundance: -; d_gene: -; j_gene: TRBJ2-5; v_gene: TRBV19; CDR3nt: TGTGCCAGTAGCCCCGGGACGGACTACACAGGAGAGACCCAGTACTTC; CDR3aa: CASSPGTDYTGETQYF
abundance: -; d_gene: TRBD2; j_gene: TRBJ2-1; v_gene: TRBV7-8; CDR3nt: TGTGCCAGCAGCTTGATGATCTTAGCGGGAGATGAAAATGAGCAGTTCTTC; CDR3aa: CASSLMILAGDENEQFF
abundance: -; d_gene: -; j_gene: TRBJ2-1; v_gene: TRBV19; CDR3nt: TGTGCCAGTAGTATAAAGACTAGTAGGGAGCAGTTCTTC; CDR3aa: CASSIKTSREQFF
abundance: -; d_gene: TRBD2; j_gene: TRBJ2-3; v_gene: TRBV20-1; CDR3nt: TGCAGTGCTCGAGCGGGAGATGCGCAGTATTTT; CDR3aa: CSARAGDAQYF
abundance: -; d_gene: -; j_gene: TRBJ2-1; v_gene: TRBV27; CDR3nt: TGTGCCAGCAGTTTATCAAGGCAGGGGACGTACAATGAGCAGTTCTTC; CDR3aa: CASSLSRQGTYNEQFF
abundance: -; d_gene: TRBD2; j_gene: TRBJ2-5; v_gene: TRBV30; CDR3nt: TGTGCCTGGAGTGTACGGACTAGCGGGAGGGATGGAGAGACCCAGTACTTC; CDR3aa: CAWSVRTSGRDGETQYF
abundance: -; d_gene: -; j_gene: TRBJ2-2; v_gene: TRBV6-5; CDR3nt: TGTGCCAGCAGTCCGCTAAGTACCGGGGAGCTGTTTTTT; CDR3aa: CASSPLSTGELFF
abundance: -; d_gene: -; j_gene: TRBJ1-5; v_gene: TRBV6-5; CDR3nt: TGTGCCAGCAGTTACAGATCAGGTAATCAGCCCCAGCATTTT; CDR3aa: CASSYRSGNQPQHF
abundance: once; d_gene: -; j_gene: TRBJ1-1; v_gene: TRBV7-9; CDR3nt: TGTGCCAGCAGCCCCCTCCGGAACACTGAAGCTTTCTTT; CDR3aa: CASSPLRNTEAFF
abundance: -; d_gene: TRBD1; j_gene: TRBJ1-6; v_gene: TRBV14; CDR3nt: TGTGCCAGCAGCCAAACAGGGGGATATAATTCACCCCTCCACTTT; CDR3aa: CASSQTGGYNSPLHF
abundance: -; d_gene: -; j_gene: TRBJ1-5; v_gene: TRBV19; CDR3nt: TGTGCCAGTAGTTCCGACAGGTACAATCAGCCCCAGCATTTT; CDR3aa: CASSSDRYNQPQHF
abundance: -; d_gene: -; j_gene: TRBJ2-2; v_gene: TRBV3-1/TRBV3-2; CDR3nt: TGTGCCAGCAGCCAGGCCGGGTCCACCGGGGAGCTGTTTTTT; CDR3aa: CASSQAGSTGELFF
abundance: -; d_gene: TRBD2; j_gene: TRBJ2-1; v_gene: TRBV6-6; CDR3nt: TGTGCCAGCAGTTACGACGCGGGAGGAGGTGAGCAGTTCTTC; CDR3aa: CASSYDAGGGEQFF
abundance: -; d_gene: TRBD1; j_gene: TRBJ1-5; v_gene: TRBV4-1; CDR3nt: TGCGCCAGCAGCCAAGGTCTCGCAAGGGGGCTAGGTCAGCCCCAGCATTTT; CDR3aa: CASSQGLARGLGQPQHF
abundance: -; d_gene: -; j_gene: TRBJ2-7; v_gene: TRBV6-1; CDR3nt: TGTGCCAGCAGTGAAGTATCACTAGTCAGTGTTCCTGTCCTTTACGAGCAGTACTTC; CDR3aa: CASSEVSLVSVPVLYEQYF
abundance: -; d_gene: -; j_gene: TRBJ2-1; v_gene: TRBV11-2; CDR3nt: TGTGCCAGCAGCTTAGATGTGGGGGTAGGGTTCTTC; CDR3aa: CASSLDVGVGFF
abundance: -; d_gene: -; j_gene: TRBJ2-2; v_gene: TRBV27; CDR3nt: TGTGCCAGCAGTTTCGGAGGCGGCACCGGGGAGCTGTTTTTT; CDR3aa: CASSFGGGTGELFF
abundance: -; d_gene: -; j_gene: TRBJ1-2; v_gene: TRBV2; CDR3nt: TGTGCCAGCAGTGCCCGGCTGGAATCAACTGGCTACACCTTC; CDR3aa: CASSARLESTGYTF
abundance: -; d_gene: -; j_gene: TRBJ1-4; v_gene: TRBV29-1; CDR3nt: TGCAGCGCAATGACAGGCTCTGAAAAACTGTTTTTT; CDR3aa: CSAMTGSEKLFF
abundance: -; d_gene: -; j_gene: TRBJ2-7; v_gene: TRBV5-1; CDR3nt: TGCGCCAGCAGCCGAAGGGGGGGCGAGCAGTACTTC; CDR3aa: CASSRRGGEQYF
abundance: -; d_gene: -; j_gene: TRBJ1-1; v_gene: TRBV27; CDR3nt: TGTGCCAGCAGACGCGGCAGGGCTATGAACACTGAAGCTTTCTTT; CDR3aa: CASRRGRAMNTEAFF
abundance: -; d_gene: TRBD1; j_gene: TRBJ1-3; v_gene: TRBV6-5; CDR3nt: TGTGCCAGCAGTTTGACAGGGAGCTCTGGAAACACCATATATTTT; CDR3aa: CASSLTGSSGNTIYF
abundance: -; d_gene: TRBD2; j_gene: TRBJ2-7; v_gene: TRBV9; CDR3nt: TGTGCCAGCAGCCAAGTGGGAGGGCCCTCGGACGAGCAGTACTTC; CDR3aa: CASSQVGGPSDEQYF
abundance: few; d_gene: -; j_gene: TRBJ1-3; v_gene: TRBV21-1; CDR3nt: TGTGCCAGCAGCAAAGGGGCTCGGCTCTCTGGAAACACCATATATTTT; CDR3aa: CASSKGARLSGNTIYF
abundance: -; d_gene: -; j_gene: TRBJ1-5; v_gene: TRBV28; CDR3nt: TGTGCCACCACACCCTCATCCCTCCAGGGACAGCCCCAGCATTTT; CDR3aa: CATTPSSLQGQPQHF
abundance: -; d_gene: -; j_gene: TRBJ2-1; v_gene: TRBV3-1/TRBV3-2; CDR3nt: TGTGCCAGCAAGTCGGGAGCGCCGGGGGAGCAGTTCTTC; CDR3aa: CASKSGAPGEQFF
abundance: -; d_gene: TRBD2; j_gene: TRBJ2-1; v_gene: TRBV3-1/TRBV3-2; CDR3nt: TGTGCCAGCAGCCCCCACCCTAGCGGGAGGAGCAATGAGCAGTTCTTC; CDR3aa: CASSPHPSGRSNEQFF
abundance: -; d_gene: TRBD1; j_gene: TRBJ1-4; v_gene: TRBV16; CDR3nt: TGTGCCAGCAGCCAATACAGGGGGGATGAAAAACTGTTTTTT; CDR3aa: CASSQYRGDEKLFF
abundance: -; d_gene: -; j_gene: TRBJ2-3; v_gene: TRBV25-1; CDR3nt: TGTGCCAGCAGTCCAAGGATCAGGGCAAGCACAGATACGCAGTATTTT; CDR3aa: CASSPRIRASTDTQYF
abundance: -; d_gene: TRBD1; j_gene: TRBJ1-1; v_gene: TRBV3-1/TRBV3-2; CDR3nt: TGTGCCAGCAGCCAAGCCAGGGGGCGCACTGAAGCTTTCTTT; CDR3aa: CASSQARGRTEAFF
abundance: -; d_gene: -; j_gene: TRBJ1-6; v_gene: TRBV12-5; CDR3nt: TGTGCTAGTGGTTTGCCCCCGGCCCCCTATAATTCACCCCTCCACTTT; CDR3aa: CASGLPPAPYNSPLHF
abundance: -; d_gene: TRBD1; j_gene: TRBJ1-5; v_gene: TRBV2; CDR3nt: TGTGCCAGCAGTCAGGGGGCGGGTCAGCCCCAGCATTTT; CDR3aa: CASSQGAGQPQHF
abundance: -; d_gene: -; j_gene: TRBJ2-1; v_gene: TRBV5-5; CDR3nt: TGTGCCAGCAACCGAACCGCGGTAGTGGGCAATGAGCAGTTCTTC; CDR3aa: CASNRTAVVGNEQFF
abundance: -; d_gene: -; j_gene: TRBJ2-3; v_gene: TRBV24-1; CDR3nt: TGTGCCACCAGTCCCTCGGGACAATACCCCACAGATACGCAGTATTTT; CDR3aa: CATSPSGQYPTDTQYF
abundance: -; d_gene: -; j_gene: TRBJ2-7; v_gene: TRBV28; CDR3nt: TGTGCCAGCATAGACAGGTCCCTCTACGAGCAGTACTTC; CDR3aa: CASIDRSLYEQYF
abundance: -; d_gene: -; j_gene: TRBJ2-7; v_gene: TRBV1; CDR3nt: TGCACCAGCAGCCGATCATACTTAAAAGACTCCTACGAGCAGTACTTC; CDR3aa: CTSSRSYLKDSYEQYF
abundance: -; d_gene: -; j_gene: TRBJ1-6; v_gene: TRBV6-5; CDR3nt: TGTGCCAGCAGTTATGTCAGGGCGGCTAGGAATTCACCCCTCCACTTT; CDR3aa: CASSYVRAARNSPLHF
abundance: -; d_gene: -; j_gene: TRBJ2-2; v_gene: TRBV11-2; CDR3nt: TGTGCCAGCAGCTCGGGCAGGCAAAACACCGGGGAGCTGTTTTTT; CDR3aa: CASSSGRQNTGELFF
abundance: -; d_gene: -; j_gene: TRBJ2-7; v_gene: TRBV10-3; CDR3nt: TGTGCCATCAGTGGGGTCGGCTCCTACGAGCAGTACTTC; CDR3aa: CAISGVGSYEQYF
abundance: -; d_gene: -; j_gene: TRBJ2-7; v_gene: TRBV19; CDR3nt: TGTGCCAGTAGAGGATTGGGAATGGCGTACGAGCAGTACTTC; CDR3aa: CASRGLGMAYEQYF
abundance: once; d_gene: -; j_gene: TRBJ2-3; v_gene: TRBV2; CDR3nt: TGTGCCAGCAGTGAAGTTGGGGCAAACACAGATACGCAGTATTTT; CDR3aa: CASSEVGANTDTQYF
abundance: -; d_gene: -; j_gene: TRBJ2-7; v_gene: TRBV5-1; CDR3nt: TGCGCCAGCAGCCGCGGCGATAGAGTTCCCGGATACGAGCAGTACTTC; CDR3aa: CASSRGDRVPGYEQYF
abundance: -; d_gene: -; j_gene: TRBJ2-7; v_gene: TRBV5-4; CDR3nt: TGTGCCCGGCACGGTTTTGGGATTACCTACGAGCAGTACTTC; CDR3aa: CARHGFGITYEQYF
abundance: few; d_gene: TRBD1; j_gene: TRBJ1-1; v_gene: TRBV5-4; CDR3nt: TGTGCCAGCAGCCTGACAGGGGGAGAAGCTTTCTTT; CDR3aa: CASSLTGGEAFF
abundance: -; d_gene: -; j_gene: TRBJ1-5; v_gene: TRBV10-2; CDR3nt: TGCGCCAGCACTCAACCGGGGGAACAGCCCCAGCATTTT; CDR3aa: CASTQPGEQPQHF
abundance: -; d_gene: TRBD2; j_gene: TRBJ2-7; v_gene: TRBV28; CDR3nt: TGTGCCAGCAGTTTAACGAGACTAGCAGGTTACGAGCAGTACTTC; CDR3aa: CASSLTRLAGYEQYF
abundance: -; d_gene: -; j_gene: TRBJ2-1; v_gene: TRBV12-5; CDR3nt: TGTGCTAGTGGTTTTGGCGGAACTAATGAGCAGTTCTTC; CDR3aa: CASGFGGTNEQFF